The T cell receptor (beta chain) described here comes from a study of neoadjuvant anti-PD-1 for oral cavity cancer. Study background: Patients mostly received three to four biweekly nivolumab doses at 3 mg/kg before surgery. Non-progressing patients received a fourth nivolumab dose near day 43, then surgery on days 50-56. Study-wide findings and caveats: Higher pretreatment Treg/Th17 ratios tracked higher pretreatment blood clonality.

Described time point: after neoadjuvant nivolumab, at surgical resection. Between the trimmed V and J ends, which lost 7 bases and 10 bases, there was a span of 8 bases. Germline CDR1 is MNHNY and CDR2 is SVGAGI (reference sequence). The CDR3 consists of 10 residues. TCRdb's table, derived via immunoSEQ multiplex PCR, lists solely in-frame clones and lacks some. The sample holds fewer than 90,000 clones, about 88% seen once. A few counts support this clone. What it binds is not known. The sequence came from a person aged 35-79 years with oral cavity squamous cell carcinoma. V usage is TRBV6-6 and J usage is TRBJ2-1; D is perhaps TRBD1 (5 bases). The starting material was PBMCs, obtained after nivolumab (anti-PD-1) treatment. CDR3 nucleotide sequence: TGTGCCAGCAAAGGGGAAGAGCAGTTCTTC. This translates into CASKGEEQFF.